This is a list of T cell receptor beta chains from one sample in a study of response to subunit inactivated influenza vaccine. TCRdb re-called the RT-PCR reads with MiXCR, one entry per CDR3 protein. The sample carries approximately 290,000 distinct CDR3 sequences, around 20% recorded once. Material: PBMCs from blood, obtained less than 22 months after vaccination. The receptors were gathered from a man between 50 and 70 years old who received an inactivated influenza vaccine. The CDR3 runs from the conserved cysteine through the conserved F or W. A D gene is named only where the DNA matches it firmly. Rows give clone size only sometimes, using once, few, many, or a class for an expanded clone.

j_gene | abundance | d_gene | v_gene | CDR3aa | CDR3nt
TRBJ1-1 | - | - | TRBV5-6 | CASSRVFGKIRAFF | TGTGCCAGCAGCCGCGTTTTTGGGAAGATACGAGCTTTCTTT
TRBJ2-1 | - | TRBD1 | TRBV12-3/TRBV12-4 | CASSQATGIDNEQFF | TGTGCCAGCAGTCAGGCGACAGGGATTGACAATGAGCAGTTCTTC
TRBJ2-1 | once | - | TRBV29-1 | CSVEDLGAYNEQFF | TGCAGCGTTGAAGATCTTGGGGCCTACAATGAGCAGTTCTTC
TRBJ1-2 | - | - | TRBV6-6 | CASSPDYGYTF | TGTGCCAGCAGTCCCGATTATGGCTACACCTTC
TRBJ2-1 | - | - | TRBV2 | CASSGTSLSYNEQFF | TGTGCCAGCAGCGGTACTAGTTTGTCCTACAATGAGCAGTTCTTC
TRBJ1-5 | many | - | TRBV29-1 | CSVEENSNQPQHF | TGCAGCGTTGAGGAAAATAGCAATCAGCCCCAGCATTTT
TRBJ2-3 | few | TRBD2 | TRBV27 | CASRKGLAGAFDTQYF | TGTGCCAGCAGAAAAGGGCTAGCGGGAGCATTTGATACGCAGTATTTT
TRBJ2-7 | few | TRBD2 | TRBV27 | CASSLLAGKSYEQYF | TGTGCCAGCAGTTTACTAGCGGGAAAGTCCTACGAGCAGTACTTC
TRBJ2-5 | few | TRBD1 | TRBV12-3/TRBV12-4 | CASSSSTGGETQYF | TGTGCCAGCAGTTCCTCGACAGGGGGCGAGACCCAGTACTTC
TRBJ2-1 | - | - | TRBV7-2 | CASSSGIWQFF | TGTGCCAGCAGCTCAGGGATTTGGCAGTTCTTC
TRBJ2-3 | - | - | TRBV28 | CASSDLTDTQYF | TGTGCCAGCAGCGATCTCACAGATACGCAGTATTTT
TRBJ2-1 | - | - | TRBV5-1 | CASSLSEVDTSSYNEQFF | TGCGCCAGCAGCTTGTCAGAGGTGGACACTAGCTCCTACAATGAGCAGTTCTTC
TRBJ1-5 | - | - | TRBV18 | CASSRTGTAGNQPQHF | TGTGCCAGCTCTCGAACCGGGACGGCTGGCAATCAGCCCCAGCATTTT
TRBJ2-5 | few | TRBD1 | TRBV6-6 | CASSYSGRFDRGNAQETQYF | TGTGCCAGCAGTTACTCCGGCCGTTTCGACAGGGGAAATGCACAAGAGACCCAGTACTTC
TRBJ1-4 | - | - | TRBV5-8 | CASSLVKASNEKLFF | TGTGCCAGCAGCTTGGTTAAGGCCTCTAATGAAAAACTGTTTTTT
TRBJ1-2 | few | - | TRBV4-3 | CASSQTTRAGYGYTF | TGCGCCAGCAGCCAAACGACCAGGGCCGGCTATGGCTACACCTTC
TRBJ1-4 | many | TRBD1 | TRBV5-1 | CASSSQGATNEKLFF | TGCGCCAGCAGCTCCCAGGGGGCAACTAATGAAAAACTGTTTTTT
TRBJ2-1 | few | TRBD2 | TRBV20-1 | CSATGGTSSYNEQFF | TGCAGTGCTACCGGCGGGACTAGCTCGTACAATGAGCAGTTCTTC
TRBJ2-5 | - | - | TRBV23-1 | CASSQIWTAAKTQYF | TGCGCCAGCAGTCAAATCTGGACAGCGGCGAAGACCCAGTACTTC
TRBJ1-5 | - | - | TRBV6-1 | CASSREQGTQPQHF | TGTGCCAGCAGTAGAGAACAGGGTACTCAGCCCCAGCATTTT
TRBJ1-4 | few | - | TRBV29-1 | CSVGDPPANEKLFF | TGCAGCGTTGGAGACCCCCCGGCTAATGAAAAACTGTTTTTT
TRBJ2-5 | - | - | TRBV3-1 | CASSQEGTFQETQYF | TGTGCCAGCAGCCAAGAAGGGACCTTCCAAGAGACCCAGTACTTC
TRBJ1-1 | few | - | TRBV5-1 | CASSTQVDTEAFF | TGCGCCAGCAGCACGCAGGTCGACACTGAAGCTTTCTTT
TRBJ2-1 | once | - | TRBV7-8 | CASSSRDLLSAEQFF | TGTGCCAGCAGCTCCCGGGACCTCCTTTCAGCTGAGCAGTTCTTC
TRBJ1-2 | - | TRBD1 | TRBV12-3/TRBV12-4 | CASSFPGGLNYTF | TGTGCCAGCAGTTTCCCAGGGGGATTAAACTACACCTTC
TRBJ2-3 | few | - | TRBV3-1 | CASSPDFARTDTQYF | TGTGCCAGCAGCCCGGACTTCGCCCGCACAGATACGCAGTATTTT
TRBJ1-4 | - | - | TRBV9 | CASSGHNEKLFF | TGTGCCAGCAGCGGACATAATGAAAAACTGTTTTTT
TRBJ1-1 | - | - | TRBV5-6 | CASSLRGVRTEAFF | TGTGCCAGCAGCTTAAGGGGCGTACGGACTGAAGCTTTCTTT
TRBJ1-1 | many | - | TRBV5-1 | CASSEGKYTEAFF | TGCGCCAGCAGCGAAGGAAAATACACTGAAGCTTTCTTT
TRBJ2-3 | - | TRBD2 | TRBV6-4 | CASSDAGGPTDTQYF | TGTGCCAGCAGTGACGCGGGGGGCCCCACAGATACGCAGTATTTT
TRBJ1-1 | few | - | TRBV7-9 | CANGQMNTEAFF | TGTGCCAATGGACAGATGAACACTGAAGCTTTCTTT
TRBJ2-5 | few | TRBD1 | TRBV18 | CASSPTGTGARETQYF | TGTGCCAGCTCACCGACCGGGACAGGGGCGCGGGAGACCCAGTACTTC
TRBJ1-2 | once | - | TRBV6-1 | CASSGLAFYGYTF | TGTGCCAGCAGTGGTTTAGCGTTCTATGGCTACACCTTC
TRBJ2-1 | - | - | TRBV20-1 | CSASRRVEQFF | TGCAGTGCCAGTAGGCGGGTCGAGCAGTTCTTC
TRBJ2-1 | few | TRBD2 | TRBV6-5 | CASSYGASGYNEQFF | TGTGCCAGCAGTTACGGGGCTAGCGGGTACAATGAGCAGTTCTTC
TRBJ2-3 | few | TRBD2 | TRBV7-9 | CASSLTSGSDTQYF | TGTGCCAGCAGCTTGACCAGCGGGAGTGATACGCAGTATTTT
TRBJ1-2 | - | - | TRBV3-1 | CASSQAGDGYTF | TGTGCCAGCAGCCAAGCGGGAGATGGCTACACCTTC
TRBJ1-2 | once | TRBD1 | TRBV7-2 | CASSPGTGNGGDF | TGTGCCAGCAGCCCCGGGACAGGGAACGGCGGAGACTTC
TRBJ1-1 | few | - | TRBV7-2 | CASSFPSGVAEAFF | TGTGCCAGCAGCTTTCCTTCAGGGGTGGCTGAAGCTTTCTTT
TRBJ2-5 | - | TRBD2 | TRBV3-1 | CASSKRDYEETQYF | TGTGCCAGCAGCAAAAGGGACTACGAGGAGACCCAGTACTTC
TRBJ1-1 | many | - | TRBV12-3/TRBV12-4 | CASRLGAGNTEAFF | TGTGCCAGCAGACTCGGGGCCGGCAACACTGAAGCTTTCTTT
TRBJ2-3 | - | - | TRBV4-2 | CASSQGWGITSTDTQYF | TGTGCCAGCAGCCAAGGTTGGGGCATTACTAGCACAGATACGCAGTATTTT
TRBJ2-7 | few | TRBD2 | TRBV29-1 | CSARAGGPYEQYF | TGCAGCGCGAGAGCGGGAGGGCCCTACGAGCAGTACTTC
TRBJ2-7 | - | TRBD1 | TRBV20-1 | CSASQQGAGYEQYF | TGCAGTGCTAGCCAACAGGGGGCTGGCTACGAGCAGTACTTC
TRBJ1-4 | - | - | TRBV25-1 | CASSDQREWNEKLFF | TGTGCCAGCAGTGACCAGAGGGAATGGAATGAAAAACTGTTTTTT